Each of the 27 T cell receptor beta chains below was sequenced from the same sample in a study of T-cell reconstitution after alpha-beta-depleted transplantation in children. Unique molecular identifiers were incorporated during preparation of the TCRbeta library. TCRdb independently ran MiXCR on the PCR reads; one entry per CDR3 protein. The sample shows about 400,000 distinct CDR3 sequences, 13% of them seen only once. Material: PBMCs, obtained from the stem cell graft. All receptors come from a human donor who donated a stem cell graft to a child with Fanconi anemia.

Only a few counts were recorded for this clonotype. This chain connects TRBV12-3 or TRBV12-4 to TRBJ2-7, with no clear D. The CDR3 loop spans 12 amino acids. V shed 5 bases and J shed 3 bases, with 8 bases lying between them. In DNA, the CDR3 is TGTGCCAGCAGTCATGACCTCTACGAGCAGTACTTC. Its translation: CASSHDLYEQYF.

Remarks on this clonotype: A single base separates this from a much larger clone, so it may be a read error. The chain uses TRBV2 and TRBJ2-7; 9 nucleotides align to TRBD1. The CDR3 contains 15 residues. Germline V gene sequence: CDR1 SNHLY, CDR2 FYNNEI. Losses at the gene ends were 10 bases for V and 3 bases for J; bases not matched to a gene: 13. The CDR3 region has the DNA TGTGCCAACATTCCTCGTCCGGGACAGGGCTACGAGCAGTACTTC. This sequence encodes CANIPRPGQGYEQYF.

As for this clonotype: A junction end diverges from the germline sequence, so it may reflect a read error. The chain combines TRBV4-3 with TRBJ1-4, with 7 bases identical to TRBD1. The CDR3 covers 14 residues. Germline CDR1 reads LGHNA; CDR2 reads YSLEER. DNA of the CDR3: TGCGCCAGCAGTCAAGGCAACAGGGGTGAAAAACTGTTTTTT. Translated: CASSQGNRGEKLFF.

This clonotype has ten or more counts. The chain combines TRBV11-2 with TRBJ2-1; 7 bases agree with TRBD2. J was trimmed by 0 bases and V by 5 bases; bases with no gene match: 13. CDR1 and CDR2 (germline): SGHAT, FQNNGV. This CDR3 comprises 18 residues. The CDR3 sequence: CASSLLAEGLSSYNEQFF. CDR3 in DNA: TGTGCCAGCAGCCTCCTAGCGGAGGGGTTAAGCTCCTACAATGAGCAGTTCTTC.

This clonotype was counted only a few times. The chain uses TRBV20-1 and TRBJ2-1; TRBD2 agrees at 7 bases. CDR1 is DFQATT and CDR2 is SNEGSKA in the germline V gene (reference sequence). This CDR3 spans 16 amino acids. V trimming: 3 bases; J trimming: 1 base; junction bases outside the gene matches: 9. CDR3 sequence: CSARSFAGVSYNEQFF. The CDR3 region has the DNA TGCAGTGCTAGGAGCTTCGCGGGGGTGTCCTACAATGAGCAGTTCTTC.

This sequence joins TRBV5-1 and TRBJ1-6; 9 bases are shared with TRBD1. With 4 bases clipped from V and 8 bases from J, the junction kept 10 bases outside the gene matches. The CDR3 spans 16 residues. Germline CDR1 and CDR2: SGHRS and YFSETQ. This CDR3 is CASSPHKGQGDSPLHF. CDR3 in DNA: TGCGCCAGCAGCCCACACAAGGGACAGGGAGATTCACCCCTCCACTTT.

This clonotype was observed a handful of times. This chain connects TRBV30 to TRBJ1-5; TRBD1 is a possible D gene (6 bases). Germline CDR1 GTSNPN, CDR2 SVGIG (reference sequence). This CDR3 has 14 residues. Deletions cut 2 bases from V and 7 bases from J, with 15 bases between. The DNA of the CDR3 is TGTGCCTGGAGTAATGGGGGGCGCTGGCAGCCCCAGCATTTT. It yields the protein CAWSNGGRWQPQHF.

V is TRBV5-1 and J is TRBJ1-5, with D possibly matching TRBD1 (6 bases). Germline CDR1 and CDR2: SGHRS and YFSETQ. This CDR3 contains 14 residues. V lost 0 bases and J 4 bases, leaving 8 bases between the germline ends. The CDR3 DNA reads as TGCGCCAGCAGCTTGGGGACAGAGAATCAGCCCCAGCATTTT. It yields the protein CASSLGTENQPQHF.

The gene calls are TRBV12-3 or TRBV12-4 and TRBJ1-5; 9 bases align to TRBD1. V shed 5 bases, J shed 4 bases, and the junction held 6 bases outside the gene matches. CDR3 length: 15 residues. Here the CDR3 reads CASSAGQGWNQPQHF. The CDR3 bases are TGTGCCAGCAGTGCGGGACAGGGTTGGAATCAGCCCCAGCATTTT.

The rearrangement links TRBV10-2 to TRBJ2-5; D is possibly TRBD1 (6 bases). Trimming removed 3 bases from V and 5 bases from J, with 13 bases in between. Germline lookup yields CDR1 WSHSY and CDR2 SAAADI. This CDR3 spans 14 amino acids. DNA for the CDR3: TGCGCCAGCAGTGAAGGCCACAGGGAGGAGACCCAGTACTTC. Protein sequence: CASSEGHREETQYF.

The V call is TRBV3-1, the J call TRBJ2-7; D unresolved. Germline V CDR1 and CDR2: LGHDT, YNNKEL (reference sequence). V lost 0 bases to trimming and J lost 2 bases, with 8 bases between them. The CDR3 spans 14 residues. CDR3 coding DNA: TGTGCCAGCAGCCAAGATCAACTGACCTACGAGCAGTACTTC. Protein product: CASSQDQLTYEQYF.

Only a few counts were recorded for this clonotype. V usage is TRBV6-1 and J usage is TRBJ1-3; no clear D. The CDR3 length is 16 residues. Germline values: CDR1 MNHNS, CDR2 SASEGT. V was pared by 4 bases and J by 0 bases, with 13 bases between. The CDR3 loop is CASSVKPADSGNTIYF. In DNA form, the CDR3 reads TGTGCCAGCAGTGTCAAACCGGCAGACTCTGGAAACACCATATATTTT.

The chain is built from TRBV6-2 or TRBV6-3 and TRBJ2-7; 7 bases fit TRBD1. The CDR3 length is 14 residues. Germline V CDR1 and CDR2: MNHEY, SVGEGT. As DNA, the CDR3 is TGTGCCACCACCCTGACAGGGTTTCGCTACGAGCAGTACGTT. Translation: CATTLTGFRYEQYV.

The chain is built from TRBV30 and TRBJ1-1; D is possibly TRBD1 (6 bases). Trimming cost V 0 bases and J 5 bases, with 7 bases left between them. Germline V gives CDR1 GTSNPN, CDR2 SVGIG (reference sequence). There are 12 residues in the CDR3. The CDR3 DNA reads TGTGCCTGGAGTGTAGGGGGGACTGAAGCTTTCTTT. The encoded protein is CAWSVGGTEAFF.

There are a few counts of this clonotype. The chain uses TRBV20-1 and TRBJ2-7; 9 bases are shared with TRBD1. V was clipped by 3 bases and J by 6 bases; unmatched bases: 6. CDR1 is DFQATT, CDR2 SNEGSKA, per germline (reference sequence). The CDR3 covers 13 residues. The DNA of the CDR3 is TGCAGTGCTAGGAGGGACAGGGTAGGCGAGCAGTACTTC. As protein: CSARRDRVGEQYF.

CDR3 sequence: CAISLGGSGNTIYF. Written as DNA, the CDR3 is TGTGCCATCTCCCTCGGGGGCTCTGGAAACACCATATATTTT. The chain uses TRBV15 and TRBJ1-3; tentatively, D is TRBD1 (5 bases). Per germline, CDR1 LNHNV and CDR2 YYDKDF (reference sequence). The CDR3 covers 14 residues. The V gene lost 10 bases and the J gene lost 0 bases, with 13 bases spanning the gap.

The chain couples TRBV7-8 to TRBJ2-3; 8 bases match TRBD2. The length of the CDR3 is 17 residues. The germline gives CDR1 SGHVS, CDR2 FQNEAQ. V dropped 0 bases and J dropped 0; count of bases not matched to a gene: 5. The CDR3 is CASSLAEASGSTDTQYF. DNA for the CDR3: TGTGCCAGCAGCTTAGCGGAAGCTAGCGGGAGCACAGATACGCAGTATTTT.

This clonotype has a count of ten or more. The V gene is TRBV10-3, the J gene TRBJ1-3; maybe TRBD1 (5 bases). CDR1 and CDR2 from the germline V gene are ENHRY and SYGVKD. The CDR3 runs to 14 residues. V lost 10 bases and J 0 bases, leaving 13 bases between the germline ends. The CDR3 DNA sequence: TGTGCCAGCGGACGGGGGGGCTCTGGAAACACCATATATTTT. Its translation: CASGRGGSGNTIYF.

This clonotype has ten or more counts. This chain joins TRBV27 and TRBJ2-3, with 8 bases fitting TRBD1. This CDR3 has 15 amino acids. The germline V gene encodes CDR1 MNHEY and CDR2 SMNVEV (reference sequence). V shed 2 bases, J shed 4 bases, and the junction held 5 bases outside the gene matches. Written as DNA, the CDR3 is TGTGCCAGCAGTTTAGGGACAGGCGGTGCAGATACGCAGTATTTT. Its translation: CASSLGTGGADTQYF.

There are many counts of this clonotype. This chain uses TRBV11-2 with TRBJ2-7; D is possibly TRBD1 (6 bases). V gave up 4 bases and J gave up 3 bases, with 10 bases separating them. The CDR3 is 13 amino acids. In germline, CDR1 is SGHAT, CDR2 FQNNGV. The CDR3 protein is CASSYRQDYEQYV. In DNA, the CDR3 is TGTGCCAGCAGCTACAGACAGGACTACGAGCAGTACGTC.

The table lists this clonotype with many counts. The V gene is TRBV5-1, the J gene TRBJ2-7; D assignment may be TRBD1 or TRBD2 (5 bases each). V shed 5 bases and J shed 2 bases, with 11 bases lying between them. CDR3 length equals 13 residues. CDR1 is SGHRS, CDR2 YFSETQ, per germline. The CDR3 reads CASSPGTTYEQYF. DNA for the CDR3: TGCGCCAGCAGTCCCGGGACGACCTACGAGCAGTACTTC.

The chain links TRBV4-3 to TRBJ2-6; no reliable D call. The CDR3 has 17 residues. Germline-derived CDR1 and CDR2 are LGHNA and YSLEER. The V end lost 0 bases, the J end lost 4 bases, and 13 bases lay between the germline ends. The CDR3 region is CASSQDLSQAGANVLTF. DNA of the CDR3: TGCGCCAGCAGCCAAGATTTAAGTCAAGCCGGGGCCAACGTCCTGACTTTC.

This clonotype was recorded at least ten times. V is TRBV12-3 or TRBV12-4 and J is TRBJ2-7, with TRBD1 identical over 8 bases. V lost 5 bases and J lost 10; bases outside the gene matches: 7. The CDR3 contains 12 residues. The CDR3 loop reads CASSPGTGAQYV. In DNA, the CDR3 is TGTGCCAGCAGTCCCGGGACAGGTGCACAGTACGTC.

The chain joins TRBV5-1 to TRBJ2-2; TRBD1 is a possible D gene (6 bases). The CDR3 totals 14 residues. Germline CDR1 reads SGHRS; CDR2 reads YFSETQ. V dropped 9 bases and J dropped 3 bases, with 15 bases sitting between them. The CDR3 loop reads CATSPDSYTGELFF. The CDR3 DNA reads as TGCGCCACCTCCCCGGACAGTTACACCGGGGAGCTGTTTTTT.

This clonotype turned up a few times. The rearrangement uses TRBV2 and TRBJ1-3; D is perhaps TRBD1 (6 bases). The CDR3 consists of 13 residues. CDR1 is SNHLY, CDR2 FYNNEI, per germline. V dropped 7 bases and J dropped 4 bases, with 11 bases sitting between them. CDR3 nucleotide sequence: TGTGCCAGCACTGCGGACAGAGGAAACACCATATATTTT. As protein: CASTADRGNTIYF.

V is TRBV28 and J is TRBJ2-5; tentatively, D is TRBD2 (6 bases). The CDR3 sequence is 17 residues long. V was trimmed by 3 bases and J by 2 bases, leaving 19 bases between them. Germline assignment: CDR1 MDHEN and CDR2 SYDVKM. The CDR3 spells CASSFPGTPEGQETQYF. The CDR3 region has the DNA TGTGCCAGCAGTTTCCCCGGGACTCCCGAGGGGCAAGAGACCCAGTACTTC.

The chain recombines TRBV18 with TRBJ1-1, with 7 bases aligning to TRBD1. The CDR3 covers 14 residues. The trim removed 3 bases at V and 7 bases at J, leaving 8 bases unmatched. Germline CDR1 and CDR2: KGHSH and LQKENI. The CDR3 DNA reads as TGTGCCAGCTCACCGGTAGGGGGCCGTGGTGAAGCTTTCTTT. It yields the protein CASSPVGGRGEAFF.